Listed here is a single T cell receptor beta chain. This clone was seen just once. Its antigen is currently not known. Per-base quality was not reported, and no clone a single base away is much larger than it. These data belong to a study of cytomegalovirus exposure and HLA in healthy donors listed by TCRdb under 2017. Background for the entire study: An earlier analysis of about 530 of the donors reported over 250 Gb of sequence data and 95 million to 120 million unique TCR beta sequences obtained from approximately 180 million T cells. The study aimed to test whether signatures of past pathogen exposure could be identified by cataloging public T cell receptors. Among some 400 genotyped donors of the cohort, an average of approximately 240,000 unique TCR beta nucleotide sequences was sequenced per donor, of which roughly 18% were non-productive. In a later analysis, previously published TCR beta repertoires from several hundred donors were re-analyzed and high-resolution HLA genotyping was added so that TCR occurrence patterns could be studied. Along with the roughly 610-subject first cohort, a separate validation cohort of over a hundred different subjects was used. An early release that covered roughly 600 HLA-typed donors contained around 330 gigabases of sequencing data and 85 million to 100 million unique TCR sequences. The study profiled the T cell repertoires of 500 to 800 subjects by immunosequencing and related them to cytomegalovirus serostatus. In an earlier analysis of 500 to 650 of the donors, high-throughput TCR beta sequencing was used to judge whether each TCR beta V gene segment behaved as functional or pseudogenic. Every discovery cohort repertoire had been produced on one sequencing platform. Class I and class II HLA loci were covered by the typing at four-digit resolution. Rather than drawing on any new phenotypic data, the later analysis identified candidate immune exposures from TCR beta sequences and the way those sequences occurred across donors. Of the roughly 390 genotyped donors, over 65% fell in the genetic ancestry cluster associated with self-reported Caucasian donors. Alongside the repertoire data, information on donor age, sex, ethnicity and CMV serostatus was compiled. To predict cytomegalovirus infection status, the study brought together high-throughput TCR immunosequencing, statistical association of individual TCRs with disease status, and machine learning. A later genetic analysis took genome-wide SNP genotypes for about 65% of the 666 donors and used that subset as a discovery cohort. Typing coverage varied by locus: about 629-640 donors for A, B, C, DRB1 and DQB1; under 550 for DQA1; around 570 for DPA1; approximately 490 for DPB1. Five DR-DQ haplotypes were handled as single units for association and clustering, since linkage in the cohort was strong. Results and caveats for the whole study, not just this receptor: Some IMGT-functional V segments, including TRBV6-2 and TRBV6-3, could not be distinguished by the 87-base-pair reads and were therefore excluded. Most TCR sequences were seen in very few donors, while some public TCRs were found in many individuals. Because counts were too low, some 16 rarely observed V segments, including chromosome 9 orphons, were excluded from the earlier analysis of about 500 of the donors. In an earlier analysis of fewer than 700 of the donors, most TCR beta V segments appeared in productive rearrangements about 90% or about 30% of the time, broadly matching IMGT annotations. The authors suggested that the approach could potentially be extended to other disease states and immunological phenotypes. Specific HLA alleles were associated with over 15,000 TCR beta sequences at a false discovery rate of 0.05 in a later analysis. A later genetic analysis reported fewer N-insertions in productive TCRs among donors in an Asian-associated ancestry cluster than the roughly 670-donor mean. Correlated functional status among segregating V segments might reflect linkage disequilibrium, but an unknown experimental factor could not be ruled out. Assigning TCR associations to individual alleles was difficult when HLA alleles, especially DR and DQ, strongly co-occurred. The classifier was reported to diagnose cytomegalovirus status with high specificity and sensitivity in both the original cohort and the validation cohort. According to a later analysis, TCR association rates differed among HLA loci, with DRB1 alleles showing the most associated TCRs and HLA-C alleles showing the fewest. Several of the top co-occurrence clusters appeared to be linked to parvovirus B19, influenza, CMV and Epstein-Barr virus, according to a later analysis. Compared with equally common non-associated chains, HLA-associated TCR beta chains in a later analysis were more clonally expanded and had lower generation probabilities. Only TCR beta chains were sequenced in this cohort, and the absence of alpha or paired-chain data limited detectable features. An association between a missense DCLRE1C variant and V-gene and J-gene trimming of TCR beta chains was found in a later genetic analysis and replicated in an independent cohort. The only immune exposure information available for the cohort was CMV serostatus. Most CMV-associated TCR beta chains appeared to be HLA-restricted in a later analysis, and the HLA associations seemed to be driven largely by CMV exposure. A few of the identified cytomegalovirus-associated TCR beta chains were confirmed in vitro to be specific for cytomegalovirus antigens. Because HLA typing was missing for some donors at each locus, association tests included only the typed subset. The sequencing pipeline was judged likely to have produced a cluster of highly shared sequence variants as a technical artifact. In the study, about 150 TCR beta chains were listed as associated with cytomegalovirus. A further reported finding was that TCR beta sequences accurately predicted the HLA-A and HLA-B alleles for most subjects in the first cohort. Sequencing depth was assumed to be roughly uniform across donors in the presence/absence analyses, though that assumption may not hold.

In total, roughly 670 healthy bone marrow donors made up the cohort. At the time of sampling, every cohort member was nominally healthy, though immune exposures that went unrecorded were likely present. The donor was CMV seronegative and belonged to the group of several hundred seronegative cohort members. A peripheral blood sample was collected from each donor, and TCR beta sequencing was performed on peripheral blood mononuclear cells. Genomic DNA was extracted from the blood cell samples with the Qiagen DNeasy Blood Extraction Kit. Library preparation was by the immunoSEQ multiplex PCR assay. The multiplex PCR relied on a mix of 60 forward primers for TCR Vbeta segments and 13 reverse primers for TCR Jbeta segments. The CDR3 region of rearranged TCR beta genes was amplified from genomic DNA with a multiplex PCR assay. The amplified TCR beta libraries were sequenced on the Illumina HiSeq System as 87-base-pair reads. The study's own analysis went as follows. A later analysis tallied roughly 76 million unique TCR beta chains across the 600 to 700 repertoires, and about 12 million of those chains were shared by two or more donors. Raw reads were error-corrected and collapsed into unique sequences with a nearest-neighbor algorithm that merged closely related sequences to remove PCR and sequencing errors. To assign V, D and J gene segments, CDR3 sequences were aligned to IMGT reference sequences. For a sequence to be retained, a match of at least six nucleotides was required to both a V gene segment and a J gene segment. A rearrangement was called productive if the CDR3 had no stop codons and remained in frame with V and J, and every other rearrangement was called non-productive. CDR3 was defined according to IMGT convention as the region running from the second conserved V-encoded cysteine to the conserved J-encoded phenylalanine. The earlier analysis of about 590 of the donors excluded sequences that lacked an unambiguous match to a single V gene segment. In an earlier analysis of several hundred of the donors, V segments were called functional above 56.7% productive rearrangements and were called segregating when the between-donor standard deviation exceeded 5%. A statistical classification framework was built for diagnosing cytomegalovirus status from the catalog of TCR beta chain sequences. V and J gene assignment, in a later analysis, came from comparing TCR nucleotide sequences with IMGT/GENE-DB human TR gene sequences. A later analysis assigned CDR3 sequences and most-parsimonious VDJ recombination scenarios with the TCRdist pipeline. In a later analysis, each TCR beta chain was defined by its CDR3 amino acid sequence together with its V-gene family, and reads without a unique V-gene family were excluded. As a way to deal with suspected cross-contamination and a sequencing artifact, a later analysis dropped 592 nucleotide sequences that were highly shared and had low generation probability. A later analysis calculated a clonal expansion index for each public chain from normalized within-repertoire ranks of inferred template counts. A later analysis computed generation probabilities with a VDJ recombination model fitted to out-of-frame rearrangements, and checked the results against IGoR. In a later analysis, TCR-TCR, TCR-HLA and TCR-CMV co-occurrence was scored with hypergeometric tests, and a repertoire-size bias correction was applied to TCR pairs. A later analysis estimated false discovery rates by permuting HLA or CMV assignments 20 times. In a later analysis, co-occurring TCRs were grouped using DBSCAN, with TCRdist sequence similarity added in when clustering inside HLA-allele-positive subsets. For co-occurrence clustering, repertoires with fewer than 30,000 or more than 120,000 public chains were excluded, along with a handful of repertoires with anomalous nucleotide sharing. Imported from immuneACCESS, the table was reduced by TCRdb to in-frame sequences with V and J called. These copies leave out some clones; in studies compared against another copy, an unresolved V gene accounts for under half, and the cause of the remainder is not known. Clone size and the V and J calls come from that table; the DNA yielded D and trimming. The sample table contains roughly 200,000 clones; only one count was recorded for around 77% of them. 1.5% to 2% of the sample is in the top ten clones.

Between the V and J ends, shortened by 6 bases and 10 bases respectively, the junction contains 18 bases. Via the germline V gene (reference sequence), CDR1 is MNHNY and CDR2 SVGAGI. Inclusive of the bounding cysteine and phenylalanine, the CDR3 is 13 residues long. The sequence is cut down to CDR3 DNA, 39 bases in frame from base 1. Sequences were obtained from PBMCs. The chain is made from TRBV6-6 and TRBJ1-1, with TRBD1 tentatively as D gene (5 bases match). The receptor's source is a man under 40 in good health and CMV-seronegative. The sequenced DNA is TGTGCCAGCAGGGGGTCGGGGGATGGCGGAGCTTTCTTT. It is translated as CASRGSGDGGAFF.